The 27 T cell receptor beta chains listed next were all sequenced from one sample in a study of a mutant IDH1 vaccine in newly diagnosed glioma. Time point defined: baseline, week 1 (first vaccination visit). This sample's treatment: pre-vaccination baseline after standard-of-care therapy. TCRdb's table, derived via immunoSEQ multiplex PCR, lists solely in-frame clones and lacks some. The sample has about 54,000 clones, 65% to 85% seen once; the top ten hold about 21%. Sequencing was performed on PBMCs, taken from a glioma patient treated with radiotherapy, temozolomide or both. These TCRs come from a young man with glioma.

The chain carries TRBV6-6 and TRBJ1-2, with D maybe TRBD1 (6 bases). The CDR3 is made up of 14 amino acids. Per the germline V gene, CDR1 is MNHNY and CDR2 is SVGAGI (reference sequence). Trimming removed 5 bases at V and 4 bases at J, with 14 bases between. The CDR3 region has the DNA TGTGCCAGCAGTGACAACAGGGCGGGCTATGGCTACACCTTC. As protein: CASSDNRAGYGYTF.

The chain employs TRBV2 and TRBJ2-7; D gene unclear. The CDR3 covers 14 residues. Germline CDR1 reads SNHLY; CDR2 reads FYNNEI. The ends were cut back, 10 bases at V and 0 bases at J, with 16 bases in the middle. Here the CDR3 DNA reads TGTGCCACCATCCGTTTCTCCTCCTCCTACGAGCAGTACTTC. This gives the protein CATIRFSSSYEQYF.

This clone showed up just a few times. The chain combines TRBV30 with TRBJ1-1; D remains ambiguous. Germline CDR1 reads GTSNPN; CDR2 reads SVGIG (reference sequence). Between the trimmed V and J ends, which lost 0 bases and 6 bases, there was a span of 14 bases. The CDR3 is made up of 14 amino acids. In nucleotides, the CDR3 is TGTGCCTGGAGTGTAGAAGGGCTGGTGGCTGAAGCTTTCTTT. Protein product: CAWSVEGLVAEAFF. Supplemented by reference TRBV30 and TRBJ1-1, the full variable domain reads SQTIHQWPATLVQPVGSPLSLECTVEGTSNPNLYWYRQAAGRGLQLLFYSVGIGQISSEVPQNLSASRPQDRQFILSSKKLLLSDSGFYLCAWSVEGLVAEAFFGQGTRLTVV.

The rearrangement links TRBV5-1 to TRBJ2-3; 10 bases map to TRBD2. The CDR3 has 15 amino acids. CDR1 and CDR2 from the germline V gene are SGHRS and YFSETQ. The V and J ends lost 0 bases and 8 bases, in that order; junction bases with no gene match: 6. The CDR3 spells CASSLERGGAVTQYF. CDR3 sequence (DNA): TGCGCCAGCAGCTTGGAGCGGGGGGGCGCTGTTACGCAGTATTTT.

The V call is TRBV5-4, the J call TRBJ1-1; D not resolved. V was pared by 0 bases and J by 0 bases, with 9 bases between. This CDR3 has 15 residues. The germline V gene has CDR1 SGHNT and CDR2 YYREEE (reference sequence). CDR3 sequence reads: CASSLGGEVNTEAFF. For the CDR3, the DNA is TGTGCCAGCAGCTTGGGCGGGGAGGTGAACACTGAAGCTTTCTTT.

The chain links TRBV7-2 to TRBJ1-2, with D possibly being TRBD1 (6 bases). The CDR3 spans 15 residues. The germline V and J ends were trimmed by 0 bases and 5 bases, with 13 bases remaining between them. Germline assignment: CDR1 SGHTA and CDR2 FQGNSA. The CDR3 loop is CASSLAQGGGYGYTF. The CDR3 nucleotides are TGTGCCAGCAGCTTAGCGCAAGGAGGGGGTTATGGCTACACCTTC.

In its sample, this clone was seen a few times. The V gene is TRBV5-1, the J gene TRBJ1-4; 7 nucleotides agree with TRBD1. Per germline, CDR1 SGHRS and CDR2 YFSETQ. V shed 4 bases and J 8 bases; nucleotides not matched to a gene: 2. The CDR3 runs to 12 residues. In DNA form, the CDR3 reads TGCGCCAGCAGCATGACAGGGGAAAAACTGTTTTTT. Translated, it gives CASSMTGEKLFF.

The chain couples TRBV10-3 to TRBJ1-6; D unresolved. V shed 9 bases and J shed 7 bases, with 10 bases lying between them. The CDR3 covers 12 residues. Germline values: CDR1 ENHRY, CDR2 SYGVKD. The CDR3 DNA reads TGTGCCATAAAGCGGGAGAATTCACCCCTCCACTTT. It specifies CAIKRENSPLHF.

Remarks on this clone: Its ends do not fully match the called genes, so a read error is possible. The chain joins TRBV6-1 to TRBJ1-1; TRBD1 matches 7 bases. The CDR3 spans 12 residues. Germline CDR1 MNHNS, CDR2 SASEGT. CDR3 protein: CASSLGGPAVLF. CDR3 coding DNA: TGTGCCAGCAGTTTAGGGGGCCCTGCCGTCCTCTTT.

J is TRBJ2-1 and V is TRBV30; D remains unclear. Trimming took 5 bases from V and 15 from J, leaving 14 bases between them. Per the germline V gene, CDR1 is GTSNPN and CDR2 is SVGIG (reference sequence). This CDR3 has 10 amino acids. Here the CDR3 reads CAWVTWKAFF. Here the CDR3 DNA reads TGTGCCTGGGTTACTTGGAAGGCGTTCTTC.

V is TRBV19 and J is TRBJ1-1; a weak D match, TRBD1 (5 bases). This CDR3 has 13 residues. Germline V gene data show CDR1 as LNHDA and CDR2 as SQIVND (reference sequence). The V gene lost 1 base and the J gene lost 5 bases, with 8 bases spanning the gap. CDR3 sequence: CASSIGWGTEAFF. The CDR3 DNA reads as TGTGCCAGTAGTATAGGCTGGGGGACTGAAGCTTTCTTT.

V gene TRBV6-5 combines with J gene TRBJ2-3; 8 bases fit TRBD2. The J segment lost 1 base and the V segment lost 6 bases, leaving 6 bases of the junction unmatched. Germline V gives CDR1 MNHEY, CDR2 SVGAGI. There are 15 residues in the CDR3. The DNA of the CDR3 is TGTGCCAGCAGACCCATTAGCGGGGGCACAGATACGCAGTATTTT. Residues: CASRPISGGTDTQYF.

The rearrangement links TRBV29-1 to TRBJ2-1; 12 nucleotides align to TRBD2. The trim removed 6 bases at V and 6 bases at J, leaving 12 bases unmatched. The CDR3 is made up of 16 amino acids. Germline loops: CDR1 SQVTM, CDR2 ANQGSEA. CDR3 region: CSVGHLTSGRSNEQFF. The DNA for the CDR3 is TGCAGCGTCGGCCACCTGACTAGCGGGAGATCCAATGAGCAGTTCTTC.

This clone was seen a handful of times. The chain couples TRBV29-1 to TRBJ1-1; D unresolved. V was shortened by 5 bases and J by 4 bases, with 8 bases between the two germline ends. This CDR3 is built from 11 residues. CDR1 and CDR2 (germline): SQVTM, ANQGSEA. The DNA for the CDR3 is TGCAGCGTTCGGAGATTCACTGAAGCTTTCTTT. Amino acid sequence: CSVRRFTEAFF.

The CDR3 sequence is CASSDTGLSYNEQFF. CDR3 nucleotides: TGTGCCAGCAGTGACACAGGGCTTTCCTACAATGAGCAGTTCTTC. The chain employs TRBV6-1 and TRBJ2-1, with D possibly TRBD1 on 6 matching bases. V gave up 3 bases and J gave up 1 base, with 10 bases separating them. Germline loops: CDR1 MNHNS, CDR2 SASEGT. This CDR3 has 15 residues.

The CDR3 sequence: CASSQVVFPGLQDTQYF. CDR3 nucleotide sequence: TGCGCCAGCAGCCAAGTTGTTTTTCCGGGTCTACAAGATACGCAGTATTTT. The rearrangement links TRBV4-3 to TRBJ2-3; D is ambiguous. The length of the CDR3 is 17 residues. Trimming removed 1 base at V and 5 bases at J, with 19 bases between. Germline V lookup: CDR1 LGHNA, CDR2 YSLEER.

The V and J genes are TRBV5-6 and TRBJ1-1; 7 bases are shared with TRBD1. Per germline, CDR1 SGHDT and CDR2 YYEEEE. The CDR3 is 18 residues long. V trimming: 3 bases; J trimming: 1 base; junction bases outside the gene matches: 15. The CDR3 spells CASSYTGTALRGNTEAFF. The CDR3 nucleotides are TGTGCCAGCAGCTACACCGGGACAGCGTTAAGAGGGAACACTGAAGCTTTCTTT.

V gene TRBV6-6 combines with J gene TRBJ2-7; 12 bases agree with TRBD2. The CDR3 length is 16 residues. Losses at the gene ends were 6 bases for V and 3 bases for J; bases not matched to a gene: 9. Germline CDR1 reads MNHNY; CDR2 reads SVGAGI (reference sequence). Here the CDR3 reads CASSSTSGGTYYEQYF. DNA for the CDR3: TGTGCCAGCAGCTCGACTAGCGGGGGCACATACTACGAGCAGTACTTC.

The chain links TRBV11-2 to TRBJ2-7; a weak D match, TRBD1 (5 bases). Germline V gene sequence: CDR1 SGHAT, CDR2 FQNNGV. This CDR3 has 12 amino acids. V was clipped by 4 bases and J by 4 bases, with 8 bases between them. CDR3 in amino acids: CASSYRQYEQYF. CDR3 DNA sequence: TGTGCCAGCAGCTACCGACAGTACGAGCAGTACTTC.

The chain has TRBV5-4 and TRBJ2-5, with a tentative D call TRBD2 (6 bases). CDR1 and CDR2 (germline): SGHNT, YYREEE (reference sequence). The CDR3 has 14 amino acids. V lost 2 bases, J lost 4 bases, and 12 bases lay in between. Here the CDR3 reads CASSFEKGGETQYF. CDR3 DNA sequence: TGTGCCAGCAGCTTCGAGAAGGGAGGAGAGACCCAGTACTTC.

The chain couples TRBV5-6 to TRBJ1-1; no reliable D call. With 0 bases removed from V and 7 bases from J, the gap between germline ends came to 10 bases. The CDR3 consists of 13 residues. Germline CDR1 and CDR2: SGHDT and YYEEEE. The CDR3 loop reads CASSLDRSNEAFF. CDR3 nucleotides: TGTGCCAGCAGCTTGGATAGGTCGAATGAAGCTTTCTTT.

This clone has ten or more counts. J is TRBJ1-1 and V is TRBV4-1; D remains unclear. The CDR3 sequence is 14 residues long. CDR1 is MGHRA and CDR2 is YSYEKL in the germline V gene. Trimming took off 2 bases at V and 6 bases at J, with 13 bases between the two ends. CDR3 region: CASSQSSRRAEAFF. CDR3 in DNA: TGCGCCAGCAGCCAATCTAGTCGGCGTGCTGAAGCTTTCTTT.

The chain recombines TRBV4-3 with TRBJ1-2; D gene ambiguous. CDR1 and CDR2 from the germline V gene are LGHNA and YSLEER. CDR3 length equals 15 residues. The ends were cut back, 2 bases at V and 3 bases at J, with 13 bases in the middle. The CDR3 nucleotides are TGCGCCAGCAGCCAATCCTACGGCATGGACTATGGCTACACCTTC. As protein: CASSQSYGMDYGYTF.

The gene calls are TRBV19 and TRBJ2-5, with a tentative D call TRBD1 (6 bases). V lost 6 bases and J lost 5, with 19 bases in between. The CDR3 has 15 residues. CDR1 and CDR2 from the germline V gene are LNHDA and SQIVND (reference sequence). The CDR3 loop is CASSEWWGPGETQYF. Written as DNA, the CDR3 is TGTGCCAGTAGCGAATGGTGGGGGCCCGGGGAGACCCAGTACTTC. Looking up the rest from reference TRBV19 and TRBJ2-5 gives the full variable domain: DGGITQSPKYLFRKEGQNVTLSCEQNLNHDAMYWYRQDPGQGLRLIYYSQIVNDFQKGDIAEGYSVSREKKESFPLTVTSAQKNPTAFYLCASSEWWGPGETQYFGPGTRLLVL.

This chain uses TRBV6-5 with TRBJ2-3; 12 bases agree with TRBD2. V was pared by 2 bases and J by 8 bases, with 8 bases of the junction left unmatched. CDR1 MNHEY and CDR2 SVGAGI come from the germline V gene. The CDR3 has 16 amino acids. CDR3 loop: CASSYVSSGGVSTQYF. For the CDR3, the DNA is TGTGCCAGCAGTTACGTTTCTAGCGGGGGGGTCTCTACGCAGTATTTT.

The chain is built from TRBV11-3 and TRBJ2-5; either TRBD1 or TRBD2 may fit D (5 bases each). The ends were cut back, 6 bases at V and 0 bases at J, with 14 bases in the middle. The CDR3 has 15 residues. CDR1 is SGHNT and CDR2 is YENEEA in the germline V gene. The CDR3 DNA reads TGTGCCAGCAGTCCGGACCGAGGGGACCAAGAGACCCAGTACTTC. It encodes CASSPDRGDQETQYF.

This clone was seen just once. The chain couples TRBV18 to TRBJ2-7; a weak D match, TRBD2 (6 bases). This CDR3 is 14 amino acids long. Between the trimmed V and J ends, which lost 1 base and 2 bases, there was a span of 9 bases. Per germline, CDR1 KGHSH and CDR2 LQKENI. CDR3 DNA sequence: TGTGCCAGCTCACCACGCGGGATAGCCTACGAGCAGTACTTC. Translating it yields CASSPRGIAYEQYF.